Given below is one T cell receptor beta chain in context. These data come from a study of PD-L1 blockade in urothelial cancer. Whole-study context: Starting around 2014, patients were given atezolizumab (1,200 mg intravenously every 3 weeks). Males with bladder-origin urothelial cancer made up about 90% of the roughly 30 patients.

The data were produced by immunoSEQ multiplex PCR, yet TCRdb's version contains in-frame clones alone and is incomplete. The sample carries under 120,000 clones, about 85% recorded once. This TCR was sampled from a man between 45 and 60 years old with urothelial cancer. Sequencing used PBMCs, obtained around atezolizumab (anti-PD-L1) treatment.

CDR3 loop: CASSPSRGTTYEQYF. The CDR3 DNA reads TGTGCCAGCTCACCGAGCCGAGGGACAACCTACGAGCAGTACTTC. The rearrangement joins TRBV18 to TRBJ2-7, with D possibly matching TRBD1 (6 bases). CDR3 length: 15 amino acids. CDR1 and CDR2 (germline): KGHSH, LQKENI. V was shortened by 3 bases and J by 2 bases, with 14 bases between the two germline ends.